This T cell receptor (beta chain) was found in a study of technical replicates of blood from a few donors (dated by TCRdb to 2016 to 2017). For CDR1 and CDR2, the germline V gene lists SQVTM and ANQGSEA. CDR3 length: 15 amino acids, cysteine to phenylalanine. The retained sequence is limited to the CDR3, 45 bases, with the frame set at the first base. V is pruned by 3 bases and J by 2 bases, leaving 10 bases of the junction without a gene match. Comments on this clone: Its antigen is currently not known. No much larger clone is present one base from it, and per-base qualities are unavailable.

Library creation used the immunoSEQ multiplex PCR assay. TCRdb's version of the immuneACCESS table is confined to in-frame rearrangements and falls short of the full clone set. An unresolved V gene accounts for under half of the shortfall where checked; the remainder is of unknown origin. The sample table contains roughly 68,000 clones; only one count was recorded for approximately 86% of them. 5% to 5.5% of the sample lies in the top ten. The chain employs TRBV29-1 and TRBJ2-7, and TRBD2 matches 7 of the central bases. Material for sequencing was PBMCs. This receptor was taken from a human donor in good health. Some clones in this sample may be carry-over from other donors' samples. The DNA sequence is TGCAGCGTTGAGGTCCGCACTAGCGAGGCCTACGAGCAGTACTTC. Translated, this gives CSVEVRTSEAYEQYF.